The 9 T cell receptor beta chains below come from one sample, sequenced in a study of blood T cell repertoires in COVID-19. Profiling relied on immunoSEQ multiplex PCR, and the TCRdb table lists in-frame clones only, not all of them. The profile shows tens of thousands of clones, about 91% of them singletons. The sequencing input was peripheral blood. All receptors derive from a man aged 70 or older with acute or convalescent COVID-19.

The V call is TRBV2, the J call TRBJ2-1, with a possible D match to TRBD2 (6 bases). Per germline, CDR1 SNHLY and CDR2 FYNNEI. This CDR3 region has 17 residues. V was clipped by 8 bases and J by 0 bases, with 20 bases between them. The CDR3 is CASSRDLTKSSYNEQFF. The CDR3 DNA follows: TGTGCCAGCTCTCGGGACTTAACAAAGAGCTCCTACAATGAGCAGTTCTTC.

V gene TRBV9 combines with J gene TRBJ1-5, with D perhaps matching TRBD1 (6 bases). V was clipped by 1 base and J by 0 bases, with 14 bases between them. The CDR3 has 17 amino acids. Looked up from germline, CDR1 is SGDLS and CDR2 is YYNGEE. In DNA, the CDR3 is TGTGCCAGCAGCGTAAGATGGACAGAAACTAGCAATCAGCCCCAGCATTTT. As protein: CASSVRWTETSNQPQHF.

The chain carries TRBV19 and TRBJ2-3; no firm D call. CDR3 size: 14 residues. V lost 3 bases and J lost 5, with 12 bases in between. Germline loops: CDR1 LNHDA, CDR2 SQIVND (reference sequence). CDR3 nucleotides: TGTGCCAGTAGTATCGAGTCTTTTTTAGATACGCAGTATTTT. It is translated as CASSIESFLDTQYF.

The chain combines TRBV9 with TRBJ1-1, with 9 bases identical to TRBD1. Germline-derived CDR1 and CDR2 are SGDLS and YYNGEE. The CDR3 extends over 15 amino acids. V was pared by 3 bases and J by 8 bases, with 11 bases of the junction left unmatched. The CDR3: CASSARWQDRGEAFF. CDR3 in DNA: TGTGCCAGCAGCGCCCGCTGGCAGGACAGGGGAGAAGCTTTCTTT.

This sequence joins TRBV2 and TRBJ1-6, with D perhaps matching TRBD1 (5 bases). The germline V and J ends were trimmed by 1 base and 7 bases, with 11 bases remaining between them. Germline V gene sequence: CDR1 SNHLY, CDR2 FYNNEI. This CDR3 is built from 15 residues. This chain's CDR3 is CASSEVPGFNSPLHF. As DNA, the CDR3 is TGTGCCAGCAGTGAAGTACCAGGGTTCAATTCACCCCTCCACTTT.

The chain carries TRBV12-5 and TRBJ1-5; D perhaps matches TRBD1 (5 bases). V was pared by 2 bases and J by 4 bases, with 18 bases between. The CDR3 runs 17 residues. Germline CDR1 is LGHNT and CDR2 is FRNRAP. The CDR3 region is CASGLFGGDRNNQPQHF. CDR3 nucleotides: TGTGCTAGTGGTTTGTTCGGGGGGGACCGGAATAATCAGCCCCAGCATTTT.

The gene calls are TRBV5-1 and TRBJ2-1; D is unclear. In germline, CDR1 is SGHRS, CDR2 YFSETQ. The CDR3 is 16 amino acids. V was pared by 1 base and J by 8 bases, with 19 bases between. CDR3 DNA: TGCGCCAGCAGCTTGTCTCTAGTCCAATTAGTCGATGAGCAGTTCTTC. Its translation: CASSLSLVQLVDEQFF. Supplemented by reference TRBV5-1 and TRBJ2-1, the full variable domain reads KAGVTQTPRYLIKTRGQQVTLSCSPISGHRSVSWYQQTPGQGLQFLFEYFSETQRNKGNFPGRFSGRQFSNSRSEMNVSTLELGDSALYLCASSLSLVQLVDEQFFGPGTRLTVL.

The chain links TRBV20-1 to TRBJ2-1, with D perhaps TRBD2 (6 bases). Looked up from germline, CDR1 is DFQATT and CDR2 is SNEGSKA (reference sequence). Trimming stripped 3 bases from V and 15 bases from J, with 15 bases between. The CDR3 is 11 amino acids. The chain's CDR3 is CSASKASATFF. In DNA, the CDR3 is TGCAGTGCTAGTAAGGCTAGCGCTACGTTCTTC.

This clone has a single count. This chain connects TRBV5-1 to TRBJ2-3; 10 positions match TRBD1. The CDR3 is 16 residues long. With 5 bases clipped from V and 0 bases from J, the junction kept 6 bases outside the gene matches. Germline V CDR1 and CDR2: SGHRS, YFSETQ. CDR3 loop: CASSTGQGPSTDTQYF. DNA for the CDR3: TGCGCCAGCAGTACGGGACAGGGGCCGAGCACAGATACGCAGTATTTT. The entire variable domain, with the rest obtained from reference TRBV5-1 and TRBJ2-3, is as follows: KAGVTQTPRYLIKTRGQQVTLSCSPISGHRSVSWYQQTPGQGLQFLFEYFSETQRNKGNFPGRFSGRQFSNSRSEMNVSTLELGDSALYLCASSTGQGPSTDTQYFGPGTRLTVL.